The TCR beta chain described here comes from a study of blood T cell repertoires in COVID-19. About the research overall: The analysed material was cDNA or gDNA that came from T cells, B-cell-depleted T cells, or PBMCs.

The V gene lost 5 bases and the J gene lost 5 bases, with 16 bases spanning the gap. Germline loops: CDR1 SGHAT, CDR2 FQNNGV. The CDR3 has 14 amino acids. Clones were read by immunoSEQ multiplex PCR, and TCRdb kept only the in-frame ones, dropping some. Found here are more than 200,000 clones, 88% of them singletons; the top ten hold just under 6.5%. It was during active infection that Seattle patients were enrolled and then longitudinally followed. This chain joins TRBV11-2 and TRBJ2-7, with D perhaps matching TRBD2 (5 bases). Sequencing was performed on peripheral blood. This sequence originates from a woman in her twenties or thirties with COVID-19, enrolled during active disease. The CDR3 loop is CASSARRGLHEQYF. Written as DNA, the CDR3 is TGTGCCAGCAGCGCCCGGCGAGGGCTCCACGAGCAGTACTTC. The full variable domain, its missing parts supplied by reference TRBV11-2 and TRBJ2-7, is EAGVAQSPRYKIIEKRQSVAFWCNPISGHATLYWYQQILGQGPKLLIQFQNNGVVDDSQLPKDRFSAERLKGVDSTLKIQPAKLEDSAVYLCASSARRGLHEQYFGPGTRLTVT.